The 31 T cell receptor beta chains given below trace back to one sample, sequenced in a study of T cell repertoires in cytomegalovirus infection. Using its own MiXCR run on the reads, TCRdb lists one record per CDR3 protein. The profile shows hundreds of thousands of distinct CDR3 sequences, roughly 16% of them singletons. The sequenced sample was PBMCs. These receptors all come from a human donor in good health (CMV status not recorded). Some clones in this sample may be carry-over from other donors' samples.

V and J are TRBV6-5 and TRBJ1-3; TRBD1 aligns across 7 bases. The length of the CDR3 is 16 residues. The germline gives CDR1 MNHEY, CDR2 SVGAGI. The V segment lost 4 bases and the J segment 9 bases; nucleotides outside the gene matches: 15. Here the CDR3 DNA reads TGTGCCAGCAGTTGGGACAGCCTTACACCTGGGGGCACCATATATTTT. Protein sequence: CASSWDSLTPGGTIYF.

The chain employs TRBV20-1 and TRBJ1-1; unclear D gene. The CDR3 consists of 12 residues. The germline CDR1 and CDR2 sequences are DFQATT and SNEGSKA (reference sequence). V was shortened by 2 bases and J by 3 bases, with 7 bases between the two germline ends. In nucleotides, the CDR3 is TGCAGTGCTAGAAGAGGGTACACTGAAGCTTTCTTT. Translated, it gives CSARRGYTEAFF.

This clonotype was observed a few times. The rearrangement links TRBV20-1 to TRBJ1-2; D gene unclear. The CDR3 contains 14 residues. CDR1 is DFQATT, CDR2 SNEGSKA, per germline (reference sequence). V lost 0 bases to trimming and J lost 4 bases, with 12 bases between them. The CDR3 region is CSAREDRGTYGYTF. The DNA of the CDR3 is TGCAGTGCTAGAGAGGACCGCGGCACCTATGGCTACACCTTC.

There are a few counts of this clonotype. The chain uses TRBV2 and TRBJ2-1, with 8 bases matching TRBD2. The CDR3 is 14 amino acids. V lost 7 bases to trimming and J lost 0 bases; unmatched junction nucleotides: 2. Germline V gene lookup returns CDR1 SNHLY and CDR2 FYNNEI. The CDR3 DNA reads TGTGCCAGCAAAGGGACTAGCTCCTACAATGAGCAGTTCTTC. It is translated as CASKGTSSYNEQFF.

In its sample, this clonotype was seen many times. This chain links TRBV7-2 with TRBJ2-3, with 8 nucleotides matching TRBD1. After removal of 1 base from V and 2 bases from J, the junction contained 8 bases not matched to a gene. The CDR3 totals 17 residues. In germline, CDR1 is SGHTA, CDR2 FQGNSA. CDR3 coding DNA: TGTGCCAGCAGCTTAGTAGGGAGACAGGGGCTCACAGATACGCAGTATTTT. Protein sequence: CASSLVGRQGLTDTQYF.

This clonotype was seen more than once but under ten times. V and J are TRBV28 and TRBJ1-1; a possible D gene is TRBD1 (5 bases). V lost 2 bases and J 5 bases, leaving 15 bases between the germline ends. The CDR3 has 15 residues. Germline assignment: CDR1 MDHEN and CDR2 SYDVKM. CDR3 DNA sequence: TGTGCCAGCAGTTTAAGTCCAGGGCCCCGAACTGAAGCTTTCTTT. Translation: CASSLSPGPRTEAFF.

This clonotype was seen repeatedly, ten times or more. The chain carries TRBV7-3 and TRBJ1-1, with unresolved D. The CDR3 is 14 amino acids. Germline V gene data show CDR1 as SGHTA and CDR2 as FQGTGA. The V end was cut by 6 bases, the J end by 1 base, with 12 bases between. The CDR3 loop reads CASRIGPSNTEAFF. Written as DNA, the CDR3 is TGTGCCAGCAGAATTGGGCCCTCGAACACTGAAGCTTTCTTT.

The genes are TRBV6-2 or TRBV6-3 and TRBJ1-6; D perhaps matches TRBD1 (6 bases). The V gene's germline CDR1 is MNHEY and CDR2 SVGEGT. Deletions cut 0 bases from V and 7 bases from J, with 10 bases between. The CDR3 covers 15 residues. The chain's CDR3 is CASSYSSRGNSPLHF. CDR3 bases: TGTGCCAGCAGTTACTCATCCAGGGGAAATTCACCCCTCCACTTT.

For this clonotype: One junction end disagrees with the germline gene, perhaps due to a read error. This chain's CDR3 is CASSLSGTGRVRVF. CDR3 sequence (DNA): TGTGCCAGCAGTTTAAGCGGGACAGGGAGAGTTCGGGTCTTC. V and J are TRBV28 and TRBJ2-1; TRBD1 agrees at 9 bases. The CDR3 is 14 amino acids. Per germline, CDR1 MDHEN and CDR2 SYDVKM.

This clonotype showed up many times. This chain uses TRBV7-2 with TRBJ1-2, with D possibly matching TRBD1 (5 bases). Between the trimmed V and J ends, which lost 5 bases and 4 bases, there was a span of 14 bases. The CDR3 contains 14 residues. Germline assignment: CDR1 SGHTA and CDR2 FQGNSA. The CDR3 loop is CASSATYGAYGYTF. Written as DNA, the CDR3 is TGTGCCAGCAGCGCTACGTATGGGGCCTATGGCTACACCTTC.

This clonotype appeared once. This chain uses TRBV15 with TRBJ1-5; D is ambiguous. Between the trimmed V and J ends, which lost 0 bases and 3 bases, there was a span of 9 bases. In germline, CDR1 is LNHNV, CDR2 YYDKDF (reference sequence). The CDR3 has 15 amino acids. The CDR3 spells CATSRDGRINQPQHF. The CDR3 DNA reads as TGTGCCACCAGCAGAGACGGACGGATCAATCAGCCCCAGCATTTT.

The CDR3 sequence: CSATGGLADTQYF. In nucleotides, the CDR3 is TGCAGTGCTACGGGGGGGCTGGCAGATACGCAGTATTTT. The chain employs TRBV20-1 and TRBJ2-3; 8 positions match TRBD2. The ends lost 4 bases at V and 4 bases at J; junction bases unmatched: 4. Germline V gene sequence: CDR1 DFQATT, CDR2 SNEGSKA (reference sequence). The CDR3 length is 13 residues.

The rearrangement links TRBV3-1 to TRBJ1-1; D gene uncertain. V was shortened by 7 bases and J by 0 bases, with 21 bases between the two germline ends. CDR1 is LGHDT and CDR2 is YNNKEL in the germline V gene (reference sequence). The CDR3 has 17 residues. The CDR3, as DNA: TGTGCCAGCACCCCCAGGCGGGAACTTTTATTGAACACTGAAGCTTTCTTT. This sequence encodes CASTPRRELLLNTEAFF.

The chain carries TRBV4-1 and TRBJ1-1, with unresolved D. V was trimmed by 0 bases and J by 0 bases, leaving 8 bases between them. Germline V lookup: CDR1 MGHRA, CDR2 YSYEKL. CDR3 length: 15 residues. The CDR3 sequence is CASSQEHRLNTEAFF. CDR3 DNA sequence: TGCGCCAGCAGCCAAGAGCACCGCTTGAACACTGAAGCTTTCTTT.

In DNA form, the CDR3 reads TGTGCCAGCTCACCACCCGCGGGGAGCTCCTACGAGCAGTACTTC. Its protein product is CASSPPAGSSYEQYF. This chain connects TRBV18 to TRBJ2-7; D may be TRBD2 (6 bases). Trimming took 0 bases from V and 0 from J, leaving 9 bases between them. CDR1 KGHSH and CDR2 LQKENI come from the germline V gene. The CDR3 is 15 residues long.

A single count supports this clonotype. A single base separates this from a much larger clone, so it may be a read error. This chain connects TRBV4-3 to TRBJ1-1; tentatively, D is TRBD1 (5 bases). V was trimmed by 2 bases and J by 4 bases, leaving 14 bases between them. CDR1 and CDR2 from the germline V gene are LGHNA and YSLEER. This CDR3 is built from 15 residues. DNA of the CDR3: TGCGCCAGCAGCCAACCCAGATGGGGGGTCACTGAAGCTTTCTTT. It encodes CASSQPRWGVTEAFF.

The chain employs TRBV6-2 or TRBV6-3 and TRBJ2-7, with 9 bases fitting TRBD1. Unmatched junction bases numbered 13, after V lost 2 bases and J lost 2 bases. The CDR3 consists of 18 residues. The germline V gene encodes CDR1 MNHEY and CDR2 SVGEGT. The CDR3 nucleotides read TGTGCCAGCAGTTACGGCATGATTCCGGGACAGGGCGCCTACGAGCAGTACTTC. It encodes CASSYGMIPGQGAYEQYF.

This chain joins TRBV28 and TRBJ2-2, with D possibly matching TRBD2 (5 bases). CDR1 and CDR2 from the germline V gene are MDHEN and SYDVKM. The length of the CDR3 is 13 residues. V dropped 7 bases and J dropped 7 bases, with 13 bases sitting between them. In DNA form, the CDR3 reads TGTGCCAGCACTTTGAGGGATCGCGGGGAGCTGTTTTTT. Translation: CASTLRDRGELFF.

The chain links TRBV10-3 to TRBJ2-4, with D hard to call. The CDR3 runs to 13 residues. Germline assignment: CDR1 ENHRY and CDR2 SYGVKD. V lost 3 bases, J lost 0 bases, and 3 bases lay in between. The CDR3 DNA is TGTGCCATCAGTGACAGAGCCAAAAACATTCAGTACTTC. Residues: CAISDRAKNIQYF.

The chain uses TRBV12-3 or TRBV12-4 and TRBJ1-1, with D maybe TRBD1 (5 bases). V shed 3 bases and J shed 5 bases, with 13 bases lying between them. The CDR3 totals 14 residues. CDR3 in amino acids: CASSFEGSSTEAFF. The CDR3 coding sequence is TGTGCCAGCAGTTTTGAGGGGTCGAGTACTGAAGCTTTCTTT.

The sample holds many counts of this clonotype. The chain carries TRBV20-1 and TRBJ1-5; 9 nucleotides agree with TRBD1. Germline V gives CDR1 DFQATT, CDR2 SNEGSKA (reference sequence). The CDR3 has 13 residues. V gave up 7 bases and J gave up 4 bases; unmatched junction bases: 5. DNA of the CDR3: TGCAGTGTAGCCGGGACAGGGAATCAGCCCCAGCATTTT. Its protein product is CSVAGTGNQPQHF.

This clonotype occurred many times. The gene calls are TRBV6-2 or TRBV6-3 and TRBJ1-5; 9 bases line up with TRBD1. Germline CDR1 and CDR2: MNHEY and SVGEGT. J was trimmed by 4 bases and V by 5 bases; bases with no gene match: 6. The CDR3 loop spans 15 amino acids. The DNA for the CDR3 is TGTGCCAGCAGTCCGGGACAGGGTTGGAATCAGCCCCAGCATTTT. Amino acid sequence: CASSPGQGWNQPQHF.

This clonotype was found many times. In DNA, the CDR3 is TGTGCCATCAGTGATCGACAGGTTAATTCACCCCTCCACTTT. Its protein product is CAISDRQVNSPLHF. This chain connects TRBV10-3 to TRBJ1-6, with TRBD1 as a possible D gene (6 bases). V dropped 3 bases and J dropped 6 bases, with 9 bases sitting between them. In germline, CDR1 is ENHRY, CDR2 SYGVKD. This CDR3 has 14 residues.

This clonotype was found a few times. V and J are TRBV20-1 and TRBJ1-6, with 9 bases identical to TRBD1. The CDR3 is made up of 15 amino acids. Germline lookup yields CDR1 DFQATT and CDR2 SNEGSKA (reference sequence). V shed 0 bases, J shed 7 bases, and the junction held 4 bases outside the gene matches. The DNA for the CDR3 is TGCAGTGCTAGAGATGGGGACAGGGCGAATTCACCCCTCCACTTT. Protein sequence: CSARDGDRANSPLHF.

This clonotype was picked up many times. The CDR3 nucleotides read TGCAGTGCTAGCTGGTTATTCTATGGCTACACCTTC. Residues: CSASWLFYGYTF. The chain links TRBV20-1 to TRBJ1-2, with D hard to call. The CDR3 loop spans 12 amino acids. V was cut by 3 bases and J by 4 bases, with 9 bases left in between. Germline V gene sequence: CDR1 DFQATT, CDR2 SNEGSKA (reference sequence).

The J gene is TRBJ1-5, the V gene TRBV20-1, with a possible D match to TRBD1 (6 bases). This CDR3 contains 16 residues. Germline values: CDR1 DFQATT, CDR2 SNEGSKA (reference sequence). V was shortened by 1 base and J by 3 bases, with 16 bases between the two germline ends. Here the CDR3 reads CSARAGGRGSNQPQHF. The DNA for the CDR3 is TGCAGTGCTAGAGCTGGGGGCAGGGGTTCCAATCAGCCCCAGCATTTT.

This clonotype showed up just a few times. CDR3 DNA: TGTGCCAGCAGCTTAGTGGCTAGGAGCGAGACCCAGTACTTC. Translation gives CASSLVARSETQYF. The chain links TRBV11-2 to TRBJ2-5, with D unclear. The CDR3 spans 14 residues. CDR1 and CDR2 from the germline V gene are SGHAT and FQNNGV. Trimming removed 1 base from V and 5 bases from J, with 11 bases in between.

The V and J genes are TRBV28 and TRBJ1-1; 8 bases are a match to TRBD1. J lost 4 bases, V lost 11 bases, and 21 bases had no gene match. CDR3 length: 17 residues. In germline, CDR1 is MDHEN, CDR2 SYDVKM. This CDR3 reads CACTALRTGSFSTEAFF. The CDR3, as DNA: TGTGCCTGCACTGCTTTAAGGACAGGGTCGTTTTCCACTGAAGCTTTCTTT.

This clonotype was picked up a small number of times. This chain uses TRBV4-1 with TRBJ2-2; D is perhaps TRBD1 (6 bases). Germline assignment: CDR1 MGHRA and CDR2 YSYEKL. V lost 4 bases and J lost 6, with 9 bases in between. This CDR3 is built from 13 residues. The CDR3 loop is CASSPWTAGELFF. The CDR3 DNA follows: TGCGCCAGCAGCCCATGGACAGCCGGGGAGCTGTTTTTT.

This clonotype showed up just a few times. V and J are TRBV19 and TRBJ2-7; D possibly corresponds to TRBD1 (5 bases). The germline CDR1 and CDR2 sequences are LNHDA and SQIVND (reference sequence). CDR3 length: 16 amino acids. Trimming stripped 4 bases from V and 2 bases from J, with 18 bases between. The CDR3 here is CASSSRSTGIAYEQYF. The CDR3 DNA sequence: TGTGCCAGTAGTAGTAGGAGCACAGGTATCGCCTACGAGCAGTACTTC.

The chain recombines TRBV2 with TRBJ2-1; possible D gene TRBD1, 5 bases. CDR3 length equals 12 residues. V lost 8 bases and J lost 1, with 6 bases in between. The germline gives CDR1 SNHLY, CDR2 FYNNEI. The CDR3 DNA reads TGTGCCAGCGGGGCTTCCTACAATGAGCAGTTCTTC. This translates into CASGASYNEQFF.